Each of the 12 T cell receptor beta chains below was sequenced from the same sample in a study of neurological immune-mediated disorders. TCRdb re-called the 5' RACE reads with MiXCR, one entry per CDR3 protein. Of roughly 62,000 distinct CDR3 sequences listed, 4% to 6% are singletons. The sample consisted of PBMCs. The origin of the receptors is a woman aged 50 to 65 with multiple sclerosis.

This clonotype was seen ten or more times. The genes are TRBV9 and TRBJ2-5; 8 positions agree with TRBD1. CDR3 size: 16 residues. Per germline, CDR1 SGDLS and CDR2 YYNGEE. V was clipped by 3 bases and J by 4 bases; unmatched bases: 11. This CDR3 is CASSEGGQGIRETQYF. In DNA, the CDR3 is TGTGCCAGCAGCGAGGGAGGACAGGGTATCAGAGAGACCCAGTACTTC.

The table lists this clonotype with many counts. This chain links TRBV5-6 with TRBJ2-1; perhaps D is TRBD1 or TRBD2 (6 bases each). The CDR3 is made up of 16 amino acids. Between the trimmed V and J ends, which lost 4 bases and 4 bases, there was a span of 18 bases. The germline V gene has CDR1 SGHDT and CDR2 YYEEEE. The CDR3, as DNA: TGTGCCAGCAGCCGGATGCGGGACACTGCTTACAATGAGCAGTTCTTC. Amino acid sequence: CASSRMRDTAYNEQFF.

In its sample, this clonotype was seen a few times. The chain has TRBV19 and TRBJ1-5; D not resolved. The V end was cut by 0 bases, the J end by 4 bases, with 7 bases between. This CDR3 spans 14 amino acids. Germline assignment: CDR1 LNHDA and CDR2 SQIVND (reference sequence). As DNA, the CDR3 is TGTGCCAGTAGTATAGAGGTACAGAATCAGCCCCAGCATTTT. Amino acid sequence: CASSIEVQNQPQHF. Together with reference TRBV19 and TRBJ1-5, the CDR3 gives the full variable domain: DGGITQSPKYLFRKEGQNVTLSCEQNLNHDAMYWYRQDPGQGLRLIYYSQIVNDFQKGDIAEGYSVSREKKESFPLTVTSAQKNPTAFYLCASSIEVQNQPQHFGDGTRLSIL.

This chain uses TRBV6-6 with TRBJ1-1; 7 bases agree with TRBD1. CDR3 length equals 16 residues. In germline, CDR1 is MNHNY, CDR2 SVGAGI (reference sequence). V lost 0 bases, J lost 6 bases, and 10 bases stayed unmatched. The CDR3 DNA follows: TGTGCCAGCAGTTACTCGTCCGGCAGGGGGGGGCCTGAAGCTTTCTTT. Amino acid sequence: CASSYSSGRGGPEAFF.

This clonotype has just a few counts. V and J are TRBV9 and TRBJ2-2; D might be TRBD1 (6 bases). In germline, CDR1 is SGDLS, CDR2 YYNGEE. The length of the CDR3 is 15 residues. The V end was cut by 4 bases, the J end by 8 bases, with 18 bases between. The CDR3 protein is CASSPRGGPRGELFF. The CDR3 DNA sequence: TGTGCCAGCAGCCCCCGTGGGGGCCCCAGAGGGGAGCTGTTTTTT.

This clonotype was found many times. At one end the junction does not follow the germline gene, possibly because of a read error. This chain uses TRBV5-5 with TRBJ1-5; no reliable D call. This CDR3 has 15 residues. The V gene's germline CDR1 is SGHKS and CDR2 YYEKEE (reference sequence). The CDR3 region is CASSLALGSNQPQNF. The CDR3 nucleotides read TGTGCCAGCAGCTTGGCCTTGGGGAGCAATCAGCCCCAGAATTTT.

For this clonotype: Being one base from a much bigger clone, this may be a read error. The chain uses TRBV3-1 and TRBJ2-7; D remains unclear. V was clipped by 0 bases and J by 1 base, with 7 bases between them. CDR1 is LGHDT, CDR2 YNNKEL, per germline (reference sequence). This CDR3 region has 14 residues. The CDR3 protein is CASSQEEGSYEQYF. The CDR3 DNA follows: TGTGCCAGCAGCCAAGAGGAAGGATCCTACGAGCAGTACTTC.

This clonotype has a count of ten or more. The CDR3 DNA is TGTGCCAGCAGTCCAACAGGCCTCAATCAGCCCCAGCATTTT. Translation: CASSPTGLNQPQHF. The rearrangement links TRBV6-2 or TRBV6-3 to TRBJ1-5; D is perhaps TRBD1 (5 bases). This CDR3 contains 14 residues. Germline CDR1 MNHEY, CDR2 SVGEGT. The germline V and J ends were trimmed by 5 bases and 3 bases, with 11 bases remaining between them.

This clonotype was seen more than once but under ten times. The V and J genes are TRBV6-1 and TRBJ1-5; D is unresolved. The CDR3 length is 15 residues. The V end lost 4 bases, the J end lost 0 bases, and 10 bases lay between the germline ends. CDR1 is MNHNS and CDR2 is SASEGT in the germline V gene. CDR3: CASSGVQISNQPQHF. The CDR3 region has the DNA TGTGCCAGCAGTGGGGTCCAGATTAGCAATCAGCCCCAGCATTTT.

This clonotype was seen repeatedly, ten times or more. This chain joins TRBV7-8 and TRBJ2-3; the D gene could be TRBD1 or TRBD2 (7 bases each). The V end was cut by 2 bases, the J end by 1 base, with 13 bases between. This CDR3 region has 16 residues. In germline, CDR1 is SGHVS, CDR2 FQNEAQ. Here the CDR3 reads CASSLQGGPGTDTQYF. The CDR3 DNA reads as TGTGCCAGCAGCTTACAGGGGGGGCCGGGCACAGATACGCAGTATTTT.

In regard to this clonotype: Possible read error: a much larger clone is one base away. V gene TRBV29-1 combines with J gene TRBJ1-1, with 7 positions matching TRBD1. Germline V lookup: CDR1 SQVTM, CDR2 ANQGSEA. J gave up 6 bases and V 6 bases, and 7 bases lay outside the gene matches. CDR3 length: 12 residues. The CDR3 is CSVGQIYPEAFF. CDR3 DNA sequence: TGCAGCGTGGGACAGATTTATCCTGAAGCTTTCTTT.

This clonotype showed up many times. J is TRBJ1-5 and V is TRBV6-2 or TRBV6-3, with D possibly TRBD1 on 6 matching bases. CDR3 length: 17 residues. Germline CDR1 is MNHEY and CDR2 is SVGEGT. Trimming shortened V by 0 bases and J by 2 bases, and 14 bases separated the two germline ends. The CDR3, as DNA: TGTGCCAGCAGTTACTCCCGGGGGGCAATGGGCAATCAGCCCCAGCATTTT. It encodes CASSYSRGAMGNQPQHF.